The 10 T cell receptor beta chains listed next were all sequenced from one sample in a study of blood T cell repertoires in COVID-19. Profiled with immunoSEQ multiplex PCR; TCRdb holds only in-frame clones, not every one. The sample contains approximately 210,000 clones, 75% to 90% of which appear only once. Sequenced sample: peripheral blood. These receptors all come from a middle-aged woman with acute or convalescent COVID-19.

V gene TRBV18 combines with J gene TRBJ1-4; TRBD1 aligns across 7 bases. The CDR3 extends over 15 amino acids. After removal of 0 bases from V and 6 bases from J, the junction contained 4 bases not matched to a gene. Per germline, CDR1 KGHSH and CDR2 LQKENI. CDR3 in DNA: TGTGCCAGCTCACCACCCATAGGGACAGATGAAAAACTGTTTTTT. Amino acid sequence: CASSPPIGTDEKLFF. Looking up the rest from reference TRBV18 and TRBJ1-4 gives the full variable domain: NAGVMQNPRHLVRRRGQEARLRCSPMKGHSHVYWYRQLPEEGLKFMVYLQKENIIDESGMPKERFSAEFPKEGPSILRIQQVVRGDSAAYFCASSPPIGTDEKLFFGSGTQLSVL.

The chain couples TRBV4-1 to TRBJ1-4; the match to TRBD1 covers 7 bases. This CDR3 comprises 14 residues. CDR1 and CDR2 (germline): MGHRA, YSYEKL. V lost 4 bases to trimming and J lost 2 bases; unmatched junction nucleotides: 1. The CDR3 reads CASSPTGTNEKLFF. The CDR3, as DNA: TGCGCCAGCAGCCCGACAGGGACTAATGAAAAACTGTTTTTT.

J is TRBJ2-7 and V is TRBV2; weak D call: TRBD2 (7 bases). The CDR3 covers 12 residues. V was trimmed by 8 bases and J by 6 bases, leaving 14 bases between them. Germline V gene lookup returns CDR1 SNHLY and CDR2 FYNNEI. The CDR3 sequence: CASDGGPREQYV. CDR3 nucleotides: TGTGCCAGCGACGGGGGGCCACGCGAGCAGTACGTC.

The J gene is TRBJ1-5, the V gene TRBV3-1 (or the pseudogene TRBV3-2); TRBD1 agrees at 9 bases. Unmatched junction bases numbered 9, after V lost 4 bases and J lost 5 bases. Germline V gives CDR1 LGHDT, CDR2 YNNKEL (reference sequence). The CDR3 is made up of 16 amino acids. The CDR3 loop is CASSRSTGGRHQPQHF. The DNA of the CDR3 is TGTGCCAGCAGCCGATCGACAGGGGGAAGGCATCAGCCCCAGCATTTT.

This clone has just a few counts. The gene calls are TRBV3-1 (or the pseudogene TRBV3-2) and TRBJ2-1; 9 nucleotides align to TRBD1. This CDR3 contains 16 residues. With V trimmed by 2 bases and J by 8 bases, 10 bases remained unmatched. Per the germline V gene, CDR1 is LGHDT and CDR2 is YNNKEL (reference sequence). Here the CDR3 DNA reads TGTGCCAGCAGCCAAACTAGGGACAGGGTTAGGGATGAGCAGTTCTTC. It is translated as CASSQTRDRVRDEQFF.

The chain uses TRBV7-2 and TRBJ2-5; 7 bases line up with TRBD2. V was pared by 4 bases and J by 4 bases, with 9 bases of the junction left unmatched. The CDR3 extends over 15 amino acids. Germline lookup yields CDR1 SGHTA and CDR2 FQGNSA. The DNA for the CDR3 is TGTGCCAGCAGCTCGTCGACTAGCCGTCGAGAGACCCAGTACTTC. It encodes CASSSSTSRRETQYF.

The rearrangement links TRBV10-3 to TRBJ1-2, with a tentative D call TRBD1 (5 bases). The germline V gene encodes CDR1 ENHRY and CDR2 SYGVKD. This CDR3 comprises 14 residues. Between the trimmed V and J ends, which lost 3 bases and 1 base, there was a span of 9 bases. CDR3 DNA: TGTGCCATCAGTGACCAGACAGTTAACTATGGCTACACCTTC. Translating gives CAISDQTVNYGYTF.

The rearrangement uses TRBV5-4 and TRBJ1-1; the match to TRBD1 covers 8 bases. V trimming: 3 bases; J trimming: 1 base; junction bases outside the gene matches: 11. The CDR3 extends over 17 amino acids. Germline CDR1 is SGHNT and CDR2 is YYREEE (reference sequence). The DNA for the CDR3 is TGTGCCAGCAGCTCCCCAAAGGGAGGGACAGGGAACACTGAAGCTTTCTTT. Encoded protein: CASSSPKGGTGNTEAFF.

J is TRBJ1-2 and V is TRBV15; unclear D gene. CDR1 is LNHNV and CDR2 is YYDKDF in the germline V gene (reference sequence). Trimming stripped 0 bases from V and 6 bases from J, with 14 bases between. The CDR3 covers 15 residues. The CDR3, as DNA: TGTGCCACCAGCAGAGATCTGGGCAGGAACCATGGCTACACCTTC. It specifies CATSRDLGRNHGYTF.

This chain links TRBV5-4 with TRBJ2-1; D might be TRBD1 (5 bases). The CDR3 contains 14 residues. V lost 4 bases, J lost 2 bases, and 10 bases lay in between. Germline V gives CDR1 SGHNT, CDR2 YYREEE (reference sequence). CDR3 bases: TGTGCCAGCAGCCCCGCAGGGCCCTACAATGAGCAGTTCTTC. Encoded protein: CASSPAGPYNEQFF.